The next 20 T cell receptor beta chains were all read from a single sample in a study of cytomegalovirus exposure and HLA in healthy donors. The PCR contained 60 Vbeta and 13 Jbeta primers. TCRdb's copy holds only in-frame clones and misses some; the assay was immunoSEQ multiplex PCR. Of 150,000 to 200,000 clones in the sample, about 80% were seen once. The sequenced sample was PBMCs. These TCRs come from a woman aged 35 to 49 in good health and CMV-seronegative.

The chain employs TRBV7-2 and TRBJ2-3; TRBD1 matches 9 bases. V dropped 7 bases and J dropped 1; count of bases not matched to a gene: 3. The CDR3 loop spans 14 amino acids. Germline-derived CDR1 and CDR2 are SGHTA and FQGNSA. The CDR3 sequence: CASTDRGGTDTQYF. As DNA, the CDR3 is TGTGCCAGCACGGACAGGGGTGGCACAGATACGCAGTATTTT.

This clone came up once. V and J are TRBV5-8 and TRBJ1-1; 10 bases map to TRBD1. This CDR3 is built from 19 residues. J was trimmed by 0 bases and V by 0 bases; bases with no gene match: 11. CDR1 and CDR2 from the germline V gene are SGHTS and YDEGEE. The CDR3 loop is CASSLVSGTGVAMNTEAFF. CDR3 nucleotide sequence: TGTGCCAGCAGCTTGGTATCTGGGACAGGGGTCGCGATGAACACTGAAGCTTTCTTT.

The chain recombines TRBV4-2 with TRBJ2-1; 11 bases are shared with TRBD2. The germline CDR1 and CDR2 sequences are LGHNA and YNFKEQ. V shed 0 bases and J 9 bases; nucleotides not matched to a gene: 7. The CDR3 is made up of 16 amino acids. The CDR3 loop is CASSQDGSGGASEQFF. The CDR3 DNA is TGTGCCAGCAGCCAAGATGGTAGCGGGGGGGCCTCTGAGCAGTTCTTC.

This clone was detected only once. The chain links TRBV19 to TRBJ1-6, with a tentative D call TRBD1 (5 bases). Germline CDR1 and CDR2: LNHDA and SQIVND (reference sequence). The CDR3 runs 13 residues. V lost 9 bases and J 7 bases, leaving 13 bases between the germline ends. CDR3: CASQGGWNSPLHF. The DNA of the CDR3 is TGTGCCAGCCAGGGAGGATGGAATTCACCCCTCCACTTT. Based on the CDR3 plus reference TRBV19 and TRBJ1-6, the full variable domain is DGGITQSPKYLFRKEGQNVTLSCEQNLNHDAMYWYRQDPGQGLRLIYYSQIVNDFQKGDIAEGYSVSREKKESFPLTVTSAQKNPTAFYLCASQGGWNSPLHFGNGTRLTVT.

This clone was counted between two and nine times. V usage is TRBV6-6 and J usage is TRBJ2-7, with D possibly matching TRBD1 (6 bases). Trimming removed 0 bases at V and 3 bases at J, with 6 bases between. This CDR3 contains 13 residues. The germline V gene has CDR1 MNHNY and CDR2 SVGAGI (reference sequence). The CDR3 loop is CASSYSQGYEQYF. The CDR3 DNA follows: TGTGCCAGCAGTTACTCACAGGGCTACGAGCAGTACTTC.

This chain joins TRBV6-5 and TRBJ1-1; D unresolved. From germline, CDR1 is MNHEY and CDR2 SVGAGI. The CDR3 extends over 13 amino acids. The V gene lost 6 bases and the J gene lost 0 bases, with 8 bases spanning the gap. The CDR3 nucleotides read TGTGCCAGCAGGCGCAACCTGAACACTGAAGCTTTCTTT. Translated, it gives CASRRNLNTEAFF.

The genes are TRBV28 and TRBJ2-3, with 8 bases lining up with TRBD2. The trim removed 11 bases at V and 0 bases at J, leaving 1 base unmatched. This CDR3 is 12 amino acids long. Germline V lookup: CDR1 MDHEN, CDR2 SYDVKM. CDR3 coding DNA: TGTGCCCAGCGGGGGAGCACAGATACGCAGTATTTT. Translated, it gives CAQRGSTDTQYF.

J is TRBJ2-7 and V is TRBV7-2, with 7 bases aligning to TRBD2. V was clipped by 2 bases and J by 3 bases; unmatched bases: 1. CDR3 length: 13 amino acids. Germline V gene sequence: CDR1 SGHTA, CDR2 FQGNSA. In DNA, the CDR3 is TGTGCCAGCAGCTTACCTAGCGGCTACGAGCAGTACTTC. It encodes CASSLPSGYEQYF.

The chain couples TRBV5-6 to TRBJ2-1, with D perhaps matching TRBD2 (5 bases). V gave up 3 bases and J gave up 4 bases, with 11 bases separating them. Germline V gene lookup returns CDR1 SGHDT and CDR2 YYEEEE. CDR3 length equals 14 residues. The CDR3 reads CASSYNSGYNEQFF. The CDR3, as DNA: TGTGCCAGCAGCTATAATTCGGGGTACAATGAGCAGTTCTTC.

In its sample, this clone was seen a few times. J is TRBJ2-2 and V is TRBV6-5; D gene ambiguous. Between the trimmed V and J ends, which lost 7 bases and 2 bases, there was a span of 8 bases. This CDR3 spans 13 amino acids. The V gene's germline CDR1 is MNHEY and CDR2 SVGAGI. DNA for the CDR3: TGTGCCAGCAAGAGGAGAAACACCGGGGAGCTGTTTTTT. This codes for CASKRRNTGELFF.

V gene TRBV5-1 combines with J gene TRBJ2-7; 11 bases align to TRBD1. TRBJ2-1 matches the DNA end more closely, so the J call is doubtful. CDR3 length equals 14 residues. From germline, CDR1 is SGHRS and CDR2 YFSETQ. The CDR3 nucleotides are TGCGCCAGCAGCCCTGGGACAGGGGGCAATGAGCAGTTCTTC. Amino acid sequence: CASSPGTGGNEQFF.

The chain employs TRBV5-4 and TRBJ2-3; TRBD2 matches at 9 bases. Germline V gene lookup returns CDR1 SGHNT and CDR2 YYREEE (reference sequence). The CDR3 length is 17 residues. The V and J ends lost 1 base and 0 bases, in that order; junction bases with no gene match: 6. CDR3 amino acids: CASSLRISGRSTDTQYF. CDR3 DNA sequence: TGTGCCAGCAGCTTGAGGATAAGCGGGAGGAGCACAGATACGCAGTATTTT.

The V call is TRBV7-9, the J call TRBJ1-1; D remains unclear. V dropped 6 bases and J dropped 8 bases, with 13 bases sitting between them. CDR1 and CDR2 (germline): SEHNR, FQNEAQ (reference sequence). This CDR3 is built from 12 residues. In nucleotides, the CDR3 is TGTGCCAGCAGGATACCGGGAGGAGAAGCTTTCTTT. Translation: CASRIPGGEAFF. Complete variable domain (other parts from reference TRBV7-9 and TRBJ1-1): DTGVSQNPRHKITKRGQNVTFRCDPISEHNRLYWYRQTLGQGPEFLTYFQNEAQLEKSRLLSDRFSAERPKGSFSTLEIQRTEQGDSAMYLCASRIPGGEAFFGQGTRLTVV.

The chain combines TRBV4-2 with TRBJ2-7, with TRBD1 matching 11 bases. This CDR3 is 23 amino acids long. Germline CDR1 is LGHNA and CDR2 is YNFKEQ. The junction had 22 bases not matched to a gene; V was cut back by 0 bases and J by 0 bases. CDR3 DNA sequence: TGTGCCAGCAGCCAAGACTTTGCCGGACGCCAAACCTGGACAGGGGGCCACTCCTACGAGCAGTACTTC. Translating gives CASSQDFAGRQTWTGGHSYEQYF.

This rearrangement joins TRBV11-2 to TRBJ2-1, with 12 bases identical to TRBD2. Germline trimming cut 0 bases from V and 8 bases from J; bases unmatched to any gene: 11. The CDR3 extends over 18 amino acids. CDR1 SGHAT and CDR2 FQNNGV come from the germline V gene. This chain's CDR3 is CASSLDSPGLAGLYEQFF. Here the CDR3 DNA reads TGTGCCAGCAGCTTAGACTCGCCGGGACTAGCGGGTCTATATGAGCAGTTCTTC.

This chain links TRBV5-1 with TRBJ2-5; 7 positions match TRBD2. This CDR3 has 17 amino acids. Trimming removed 0 bases from V and 2 bases from J; junction bases left unmatched: 10. The V gene's germline CDR1 is SGHRS and CDR2 YFSETQ. CDR3 region: CASSLDLKRGSQETQYF. For the CDR3, the DNA is TGCGCCAGCAGCTTGGACCTTAAGCGGGGTTCGCAAGAGACCCAGTACTTC.

This chain uses TRBV28 with TRBJ2-7, with 12 bases fitting TRBD2. The V segment lost 2 bases and the J segment 4 bases; nucleotides outside the gene matches: 9. The CDR3 contains 17 residues. The germline V gene encodes CDR1 MDHEN and CDR2 SYDVKM. CDR3 coding DNA: TGTGCCAGCAGTTTAGCGGGCGGACTAGCGGGAAATTACGAGCAGTACTTC. The encoded protein is CASSLAGGLAGNYEQYF.

This chain connects TRBV7-2 to TRBJ1-1, with 7 bases matching TRBD1. Germline loops: CDR1 SGHTA, CDR2 FQGNSA. The CDR3 has 14 residues. V trimming: 4 bases; J trimming: 4 bases; junction bases outside the gene matches: 6. The CDR3 nucleotides are TGTGCCAGCAGCTCGACAGGGATCGCCACTGAAGCTTTCTTT. Encoded protein: CASSSTGIATEAFF. The full variable domain, its missing parts supplied by reference TRBV7-2 and TRBJ1-1, is GAGVSQSPSNKVTEKGKDVELRCDPISGHTALYWYRQSLGQGLEFLIYFQGNSAPDKSGLPSDRFSAERTGGSVSTLTIQRTQQEDSAVYLCASSSTGIATEAFFGQGTRLTVV.

The chain combines TRBV10-2 with TRBJ2-1; the D gene is possibly TRBD2 (6 bases). Trimming removed 7 bases from V and 5 bases from J, with 9 bases in between. Germline V gene lookup returns CDR1 WSHSY and CDR2 SAAADI. The CDR3 extends over 12 amino acids. This CDR3 reads CASTGGNNEQFF. The CDR3, as DNA: TGCGCCAGCACCGGGGGTAACAATGAGCAGTTCTTC.

The rearrangement joins TRBV2 to TRBJ2-1; 7 nucleotides line up with TRBD1. V was pared by 4 bases and J by 7 bases, with 4 bases of the junction left unmatched. Germline CDR1 and CDR2: SNHLY and FYNNEI. The CDR3 runs 13 residues. CDR3 coding DNA: TGTGCCAGCAGTGGGGGCAGGGGGAATGAGCAGTTCTTC. This gives the protein CASSGGRGNEQFF.